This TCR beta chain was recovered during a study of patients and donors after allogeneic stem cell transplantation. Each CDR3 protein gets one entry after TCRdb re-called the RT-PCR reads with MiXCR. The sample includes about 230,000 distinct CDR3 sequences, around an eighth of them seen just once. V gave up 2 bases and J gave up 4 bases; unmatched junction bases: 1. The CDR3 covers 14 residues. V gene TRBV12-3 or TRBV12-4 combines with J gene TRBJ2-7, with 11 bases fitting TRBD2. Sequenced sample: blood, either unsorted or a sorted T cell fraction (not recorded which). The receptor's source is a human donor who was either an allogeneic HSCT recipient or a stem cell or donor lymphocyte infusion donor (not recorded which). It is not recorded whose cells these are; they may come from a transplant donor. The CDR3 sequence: CASSLTSGSYEQYF. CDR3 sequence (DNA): TGTGCCAGCAGTTTAACTAGCGGGAGTTACGAGCAGTACTTC.